The rows below give T cell receptor beta chains drawn from one sample of a study of cytomegalovirus exposure and HLA in healthy donors. Data came from immunoSEQ multiplex PCR; TCRdb stores just in-frame clones and leaves some out. The table includes some 220,000 clones, about 90% detected once. Sequencing was performed on PBMCs. The receptor source for this set is a woman between 18 and 29 years old in good health and CMV-seronegative. Both conserved end residues are part of each CDR3.

V gene: TRBV29-1
J gene: TRBJ1-1
CDR3 protein: CSVLRLGGGTEAFF

V gene: TRBV15
J gene: TRBJ2-1
CDR3 protein: CATSRALAEKQFF

V gene: TRBV15
J gene: TRBJ2-7
CDR3 protein: CATRGGPYEQYF

V gene: TRBV7-2
J gene: TRBJ1-5
CDR3 protein: CASSLEAMIKPQHF

V gene: TRBV21-1
J gene: TRBJ2-7
CDR3 protein: CASSKVRSYEQYF

V gene: TRBV19
J gene: TRBJ1-1
CDR3 protein: CASSSATAMNTEAFF

V gene: TRBV4-2
J gene: TRBJ1-4
CDR3 protein: CASSHGGGVGNEKLFF

V gene: TRBV19
J gene: TRBJ2-1
CDR3 protein: CASSIDAAGYSLNEQFF

V gene: TRBV11-2
J gene: TRBJ2-7
CDR3 protein: CASGLAGVLNEQYF

V gene: TRBV5-1
J gene: TRBJ2-3
CDR3 protein: CASRRLAGTDTQYF

V gene: TRBV7-9
J gene: TRBJ1-2
CDR3 protein: CASSAGQGDYGYTF

V gene: TRBV5-1
J gene: TRBJ1-5
CDR3 protein: CASSSGTDIAGQPQHF

V gene: TRBV6-1
J gene: TRBJ1-2
CDR3 protein: CASSDPPGQGGYTF

V gene: TRBV7-9
J gene: TRBJ1-1
CDR3 protein: CASSLYVGRAFF

V gene: TRBV19
J gene: TRBJ1-3
CDR3 protein: CASSGSSGNTIYF

V gene: TRBV27
J gene: TRBJ1-1
CDR3 protein: CASRTTVTTEAFF

V gene: TRBV28
J gene: TRBJ1-4
CDR3 protein: CASRSPNEKLFF

V gene: TRBV15
J gene: TRBJ2-1
CDR3 protein: CATSIPSGGKYNEQFF

V gene: TRBV2
J gene: TRBJ2-4
CDR3 protein: CASSPLAGPTKNIQYF

V gene: TRBV7-2
J gene: TRBJ2-7
CDR3 protein: CASSLRYEQYF

V gene: TRBV5-1
J gene: TRBJ2-7
CDR3 protein: CASSLAPAGMDYEQYF

V gene: TRBV6-1
J gene: TRBJ2-7
CDR3 protein: CASSLGQGEAEQYF

V gene: TRBV30
J gene: TRBJ1-6
CDR3 protein: CAWDYRGSRSPLHF

V gene: TRBV7-6
J gene: TRBJ1-3
CDR3 protein: CASSFLQAGTPGNTIYF

V gene: TRBV7-6
J gene: TRBJ2-3
CDR3 protein: CASTQLAKSTDTQYF

V gene: TRBV5-5
J gene: TRBJ2-7
CDR3 protein: CASSPPYEQYF

V gene: TRBV5-8
J gene: TRBJ1-5
CDR3 protein: CASSWGRGGQPQHF

V gene: TRBV30
J gene: TRBJ2-1
CDR3 protein: CAWSVGGSWFF

V gene: TRBV30
J gene: TRBJ1-2
CDR3 protein: CAWSVGARNYGYTF

V gene: TRBV28
J gene: TRBJ1-2
CDR3 protein: CASSFQDRGFYGYTF

V gene: TRBV4-2
J gene: TRBJ2-7
CDR3 protein: CASSQDLSNTAYEQYF

V gene: TRBV5-4
J gene: TRBJ1-4
CDR3 protein: CASSFRGGGEKLFF

V gene: TRBV7-2
J gene: TRBJ2-1
CDR3 protein: CASSRSGRASEQFF

V gene: TRBV4-1
J gene: TRBJ1-6
CDR3 protein: CASSQDIGQFGTPLHF

V gene: TRBV11-3
J gene: TRBJ2-3
CDR3 protein: CASSLAGGMTDTQYF

V gene: TRBV27
J gene: TRBJ1-4
CDR3 protein: CASSLGGSREKLFF

V gene: TRBV19
J gene: TRBJ2-2
CDR3 protein: CASSPSGGNTGELFF

V gene: TRBV23-1
J gene: TRBJ1-2
CDR3 protein: CASSQSGTGDGYTF

V gene: TRBV19
J gene: TRBJ1-5
CDR3 protein: CASTLQDSRLSEPQHF

V gene: TRBV6-5
J gene: TRBJ1-2
CDR3 protein: CASSSWTGRSNYGYTF

V gene: TRBV5-5
J gene: TRBJ1-1
CDR3 protein: CASSLVAGLTNTEAFF

V gene: TRBV18
J gene: TRBJ2-7
CDR3 protein: CASSPQPGQGKGEQYF

V gene: TRBV7-3
J gene: TRBJ2-3
CDR3 protein: CASSLRTGTGDTDTQYF

V gene: TRBV10-3
J gene: TRBJ2-4
CDR3 protein: CAISDPRDSKNIQYF

V gene: TRBV4-1
J gene: TRBJ2-1
CDR3 protein: CASSQDLMPSGSYNEQFF

V gene: TRBV27
J gene: TRBJ1-2
CDR3 protein: CASSLSAFWAGYTF

V gene: TRBV14
J gene: TRBJ1-2
CDR3 protein: CASSQYRGGGDGYTF

V gene: TRBV5-1
J gene: TRBJ1-1
CDR3 protein: CASSSQVNTEAFF

V gene: TRBV6-1
J gene: TRBJ2-7
CDR3 protein: CASTDGGGGGQYF

V gene: TRBV27
J gene: TRBJ1-2
CDR3 protein: CASSWAVDSYGYTF

V gene: TRBV5-1
J gene: TRBJ2-7
CDR3 protein: CASSLGVGHVGEQYF

V gene: TRBV14
J gene: TRBJ1-2
CDR3 protein: CASSQTGQGLVGYTF

V gene: TRBV11-3
J gene: TRBJ2-7
CDR3 protein: CASSLDSSGSFHEQYF

V gene: TRBV2
J gene: TRBJ2-7
CDR3 protein: CASSEFAPSSYEQYF

V gene: TRBV4-1
J gene: TRBJ2-7
CDR3 protein: CASSQTAGQGSSYEQYF

V gene: TRBV19
J gene: TRBJ2-7
CDR3 protein: CASSIDLFSERIYF

V gene: TRBV5-5
J gene: TRBJ2-1
CDR3 protein: CASGKRDREYNEQFF

V gene: TRBV5-4
J gene: TRBJ1-5
CDR3 protein: CATTSGGKSEQPQHF

V gene: TRBV27
J gene: TRBJ2-1
CDR3 protein: CASSPTGLAGIRMNEQFF

V gene: TRBV27
J gene: TRBJ2-5
CDR3 protein: CASSPKLAGEALGETQYF